Each of the 23 T cell receptor beta chains below was sequenced from the same sample in a study of esophageal squamous cell carcinoma under preoperative chemotherapy. Via MiXCR, TCRdb re-called the PCR reads, giving one row per CDR3 protein. This sample has roughly 30,000 distinct CDR3 sequences, with roughly 50% found just once. Time point described: before preoperative PTX-NDP chemotherapy. The specimen was collected from a patient given preoperative chemotherapy. The receptors were sampled from a human donor with esophageal squamous cell carcinoma. The donor label of this sample is uncertain.

Sample share makes this clonotype medium-sized. The chain employs TRBV7-2 and TRBJ2-5; D unclear. CDR1 and CDR2 (germline): SGHTA, FQGNSA. The CDR3 extends over 12 amino acids. V was cut by 5 bases and J by 5 bases, with 9 bases left in between. As DNA, the CDR3 is TGTGCCAGCAGCCGAAAGAGGGAGACCCAGTACTTC. As protein: CASSRKRETQYF. Full variable domain (rest looked up from reference TRBV7-2 and TRBJ2-5): GAGVSQSPSNKVTEKGKDVELRCDPISGHTALYWYRQSLGQGLEFLIYFQGNSAPDKSGLPSDRFSAERTGGSVSTLTIQRTQQEDSAVYLCASSRKRETQYFGPGTRLLVL.

This clonotype was detected many times. The V and J genes are TRBV5-6 and TRBJ2-7, with no clear D. This CDR3 is 15 amino acids long. V lost 0 bases and J 3 bases, leaving 13 bases between the germline ends. Germline lookup yields CDR1 SGHDT and CDR2 YYEEEE. CDR3 nucleotide sequence: TGTGCCAGCAGCTTGGGTTTGGTCCCTAGCTACGAGCAGTACTTC. Its protein product is CASSLGLVPSYEQYF.

This chain connects TRBV7-2 to TRBJ2-3; D might be TRBD2 (6 bases). The V end was cut by 5 bases, the J end by 3 bases, with 21 bases between. Germline CDR1 SGHTA, CDR2 FQGNSA. This CDR3 is 17 amino acids long. The CDR3 nucleotides are TGTGCCAGCAGCAAGGCGATAGGGGCTGGGAGGACAGATACGCAGTATTTT. Translated, it gives CASSKAIGAGRTDTQYF.

About this clonotype itself: At one end the junction does not follow the germline gene, possibly because of a read error. The V and J genes are TRBV7-2 and TRBJ2-5; weak D call: TRBD2 (6 bases). This CDR3 region has 12 residues. In germline, CDR1 is SGHTA, CDR2 FQGNSA. This chain's CDR3 is CARSPGGKTLNF. CDR3 DNA: TGTGCCAGGAGCCCTGGGGGGAAGACCCTGAACTTC.

Of note for this clonotype: One end of the junction is discordant with germline, which a read error may explain. The V and J genes are TRBV7-2 and TRBJ2-6; 7 bases map to TRBD2. Germline CDR1 reads SGHTA; CDR2 reads FQGNSA. The CDR3 is 15 amino acids. CDR3 amino acids: CSSGGGRAGANDQSF. DNA of the CDR3: TGTTCAAGTGGGGGGGGAAGGGCTGGGGCCAACGACCAGTCTTTC.

The chain links TRBV7-2 to TRBJ1-2, with D possibly TRBD1 on 5 matching bases. Germline CDR1 SGHTA, CDR2 FQGNSA. The V end was cut by 4 bases, the J end by 4 bases, with 13 bases between. The CDR3 spans 14 residues. CDR3 sequence: CASSSTTVTYGYTF. The CDR3 DNA follows: TGTGCCAGCAGCTCCACGACAGTCACCTATGGCTACACCTTC.

The J gene is TRBJ2-3, the V gene TRBV24-1; D uncertain. In germline, CDR1 is KGHDR, CDR2 SFDVKD. Between the trimmed V and J ends, which lost 0 bases and 7 bases, there was a span of 7 bases. CDR3 size: 13 residues. CDR3 amino acids: CATSDLFLNTQYF. The CDR3, as DNA: TGTGCCACCAGTGATTTGTTTCTCAATACGCAGTATTTT.

This clonotype was found many times. This rearrangement joins TRBV7-3 to TRBJ2-6; 8 bases map to TRBD2. Germline CDR1 reads SGHTA; CDR2 reads FQGTGA. V lost 2 bases to trimming and J lost 3 bases; unmatched junction nucleotides: 3. The CDR3 is 16 amino acids. Written as DNA, the CDR3 is TGTGCCAGCAGCTTAGCGGGAGGAAGTGGGGCCAACGTCCTGACTTTC. Translated: CASSLAGGSGANVLTF.

As to this clonotype: One junction end does not reproduce the germline sequence, and a read error may be involved. The chain is built from TRBV7-3 and TRBJ2-3; D remains unclear. The J call may not be correct, given that the DNA end is closer to TRBJ2-5. CDR1 SGHTA and CDR2 FQGTGA come from the germline V gene. The CDR3 has 15 residues. CDR3 DNA sequence: TGTGCCAGGGGCTTAGAGGCCCGTGACAAAGATACCCAGTACTTC. This encodes CARGLEARDKDTQYF.

This clonotype appeared a few times. V gene TRBV7-2 combines with J gene TRBJ2-1; 9 nucleotides match TRBD2. Germline V CDR1 and CDR2: SGHTA, FQGNSA. V dropped 5 bases and J dropped 2; count of bases not matched to a gene: 4. The CDR3 extends over 15 amino acids. CDR3 region: CASSPSSGTYNEQFF. For the CDR3, the DNA is TGTGCCAGCAGCCCTTCTAGCGGGACCTACAATGAGCAGTTCTTC.

This clonotype is medium-sized in the sample. J is TRBJ2-7 and V is TRBV7-9, with 8 bases aligning to TRBD2. The CDR3 runs 15 residues. Germline CDR1 reads SEHNR; CDR2 reads FQNEAQ (reference sequence). Losses at the gene ends were 5 bases for V and 0 bases for J; bases not matched to a gene: 6. In nucleotides, the CDR3 is TGTGCCAGCAGCCCGGCTAGCGGGTACTCCTACGAGCAGTACTTC. Translated: CASSPASGYSYEQYF.

Remarks on this clonotype: Lacking the conserved final phenylalanine or tryptophan, this CDR3 likely reflects a read error. No DNA is shown, since the ends of the CDR3 on it are uncertain; the CDR3 is the one TCRdb lists. The chain employs TRBV7-2 and TRBJ2-5; the listed D gene, TRBD2, was not tested against the DNA. Germline V lookup: CDR1 SGHTA, CDR2 FQGNSA. The CDR3 has 15 residues if both end residues are counted. Here the CDR3 reads CASSQYAGPEETQYS.

This clonotype was detected only a few times. V is TRBV19 and J is TRBJ1-2, with TRBD1 as a possible D gene (5 bases). This CDR3 is built from 15 residues. Germline V gene data show CDR1 as LNHDA and CDR2 as SQIVND (reference sequence). The V end lost 4 bases, the J end lost 3 bases, and 15 bases lay between the germline ends. The CDR3 DNA reads TGTGCCAGTAGTACCGGGGCCGTCCGCTACTATGGCTACACCTTC. This gives the protein CASSTGAVRYYGYTF.

There are a few counts of this clonotype. The gene calls are TRBV5-1 and TRBJ2-1; weak D call: TRBD2 (6 bases). Germline V lookup: CDR1 SGHRS, CDR2 YFSETQ. The CDR3 loop spans 15 amino acids. Trimming pared 4 bases from V and 4 bases from J, leaving 15 bases between. CDR3 amino acids: CASSVSSAIYNEQFF. The CDR3 DNA follows: TGCGCCAGCAGCGTTTCTAGCGCGATATACAATGAGCAGTTCTTC.

There are many counts of this clonotype. The chain combines TRBV7-2 with TRBJ2-5; 7 bases map to TRBD2. This CDR3 has 11 amino acids. With 2 bases clipped from V and 11 bases from J, the junction kept 2 bases outside the gene matches. Germline CDR1 SGHTA, CDR2 FQGNSA. In DNA form, the CDR3 reads TGTGCCAGCAGCTTAAGGCGGGAGCAGTACTTC. Translating it yields CASSLRREQYF.

With regard to this clonotype: One end of the junction varies from germline; a read error may be responsible. V and J are TRBV7-6 and TRBJ2-5, with D perhaps assigned TRBD1 or TRBD2 (6 bases each). Looked up from germline, CDR1 is SGHVS and CDR2 is FNYEAQ. The CDR3 is 19 amino acids. CDR3 DNA: TGTGCCAGCGGCTTGGATGCGCGCATCGGGGGCCGTGCCAAAGAGATCCAGTACTTC. Protein product: CASGLDARIGGRAKEIQYF.

The V call is TRBV10-3, the J call TRBJ2-1, with TRBD2 matching 9 bases. CDR1 and CDR2 from the germline V gene are ENHRY and SYGVKD. The CDR3 has 13 amino acids. Unmatched junction bases numbered 6, after V lost 2 bases and J lost 13 bases. The CDR3 is CAISELREGTQFF. CDR3 DNA sequence: TGTGCCATCAGTGAGCTGCGGGAGGGCACTCAGTTCTTC.

The table lists this clonotype with many counts. The chain uses TRBV7-6 and TRBJ2-7, with 10 bases lining up with TRBD1. With V trimmed by 0 bases and J by 1 base, 9 bases remained unmatched. Germline values: CDR1 SGHVS, CDR2 FNYEAQ. The CDR3 totals 18 residues. CDR3 region: CASSLAQKGQGISYEQYF. The CDR3 coding sequence is TGTGCCAGCAGCTTAGCCCAGAAGGGACAGGGGATTTCCTACGAGCAGTACTTC.

The sample holds a few counts of this clonotype. This sequence joins TRBV12-3 or TRBV12-4 and TRBJ2-7, with TRBD2 matching 9 bases. J gave up 2 bases and V 5 bases, and 7 bases lay outside the gene matches. This CDR3 comprises 15 residues. CDR3 region: CASSDSGGATYEQYF. Here the CDR3 DNA reads TGTGCCAGCAGTGATAGCGGGGGTGCTACCTACGAGCAGTACTTC.

V and J are TRBV7-8 and TRBJ1-2, with TRBD1 identical over 9 bases. The germline gives CDR1 SGHVS, CDR2 FQNEAQ. The V gene end was trimmed by 5 bases and the J gene end by 1 base; junction bases not matched to a gene: 5. There are 15 residues in the CDR3. DNA for the CDR3: TGTGCCAGCAGCCCACGGACAGGGGTTAACTATGGCTACACCTTC. The encoded protein is CASSPRTGVNYGYTF.

The CDR3 nucleotides read TGTGCCAGCAGTTTATCGGGGACCGGCAAAAACATTCAGTACTTC. Its translation: CASSLSGTGKNIQYF. The chain carries TRBV28 and TRBJ2-4; D is perhaps TRBD1 or TRBD2 (5 bases each). V gave up 1 base and J gave up 3 bases, with 10 bases separating them. CDR1 MDHEN and CDR2 SYDVKM come from the germline V gene. CDR3 length equals 15 residues. The variable domain in full, completed from reference TRBV28 and TRBJ2-4, reads DVKVTQSSRYLVKRTGEKVFLECVQDMDHENMFWYRQDPGLGLRLIYFSYDVKMKEKGDIPEGYSVSREKKERFSLILESASTNQTSMYLCASSLSGTGKNIQYFGAGTRLSVL.

The chain couples TRBV11-3 to TRBJ2-5, with TRBD1 matching over 9 bases. V shed 5 bases and J 4 bases; nucleotides not matched to a gene: 11. The CDR3 consists of 16 residues. The germline V gene encodes CDR1 SGHNT and CDR2 YENEEA. CDR3: CASSGTRDRVVETQYF. The CDR3, as DNA: TGTGCCAGCAGCGGAACACGGGACAGGGTGGTAGAGACCCAGTACTTC.

With regard to this clonotype: The junction departs from the called germline gene at one end, perhaps through a read error. The chain combines TRBV11-3 with TRBJ2-2; 7 positions match TRBD1. Per germline, CDR1 SGHNT and CDR2 YENEEA. There are 16 residues in the CDR3. CDR3 coding DNA: TGTGCCAGCAGCTTAGCAGGCGCTTCGAACACAGGGGAGCAGTTTTTT. Residues: CASSLAGASNTGEQFF. Together with reference TRBV11-3 and TRBJ2-2, the CDR3 gives the full variable domain: EAGVVQSPRYKIIEKKQPVAFWCNPISGHNTLYWYLQNLGQGPELLIRYENEEAVDDSQLPKDRFSAERLKGVDSTLKIQPAELGDSAVYLCASSLAGASNTGEQFFGEGSRLTVL.